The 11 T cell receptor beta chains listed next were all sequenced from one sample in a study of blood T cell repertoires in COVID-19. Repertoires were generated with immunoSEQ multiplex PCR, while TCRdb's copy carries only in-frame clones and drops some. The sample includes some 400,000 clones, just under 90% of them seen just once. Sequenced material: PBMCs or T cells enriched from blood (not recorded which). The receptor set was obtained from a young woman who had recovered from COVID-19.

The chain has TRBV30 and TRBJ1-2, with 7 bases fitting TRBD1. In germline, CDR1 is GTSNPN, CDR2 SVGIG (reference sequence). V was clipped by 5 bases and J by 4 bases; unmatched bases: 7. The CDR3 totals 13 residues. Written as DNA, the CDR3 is TGTGCCTGGTACAGGGGCCCCTCCTATGGCTACACCTTC. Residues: CAWYRGPSYGYTF.

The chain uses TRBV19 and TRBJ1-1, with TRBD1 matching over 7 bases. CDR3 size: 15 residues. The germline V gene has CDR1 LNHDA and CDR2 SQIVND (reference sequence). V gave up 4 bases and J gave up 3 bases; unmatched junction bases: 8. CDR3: CASSTWDSLDTEAFF. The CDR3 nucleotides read TGTGCCAGTAGTACTTGGGACAGTTTGGACACTGAAGCTTTCTTT. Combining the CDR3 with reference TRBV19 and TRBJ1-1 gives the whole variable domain DGGITQSPKYLFRKEGQNVTLSCEQNLNHDAMYWYRQDPGQGLRLIYYSQIVNDFQKGDIAEGYSVSREKKESFPLTVTSAQKNPTAFYLCASSTWDSLDTEAFFGQGTRLTVV.

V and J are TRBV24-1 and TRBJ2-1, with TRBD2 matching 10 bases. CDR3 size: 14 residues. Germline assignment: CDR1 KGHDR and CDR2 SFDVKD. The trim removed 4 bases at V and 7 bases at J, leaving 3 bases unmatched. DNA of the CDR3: TGTGCCACCAGTGAACCTAGCGGGAGAAATGAGCAGTTCTTC. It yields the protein CATSEPSGRNEQFF.

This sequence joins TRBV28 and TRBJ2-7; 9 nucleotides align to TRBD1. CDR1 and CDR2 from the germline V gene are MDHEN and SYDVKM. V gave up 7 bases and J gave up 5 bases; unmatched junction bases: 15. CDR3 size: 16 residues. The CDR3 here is CASTTLSGTGRHEQYF. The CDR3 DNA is TGTGCCAGCACTACTCTGTCCGGGACAGGGAGGCACGAGCAGTACTTC.

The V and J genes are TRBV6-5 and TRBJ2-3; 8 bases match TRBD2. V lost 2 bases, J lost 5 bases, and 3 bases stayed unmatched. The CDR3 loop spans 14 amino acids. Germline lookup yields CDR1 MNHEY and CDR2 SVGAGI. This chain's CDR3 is CASSYGRGGDTQYF. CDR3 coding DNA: TGTGCCAGCAGTTACGGCCGGGGGGGAGATACGCAGTATTTT.

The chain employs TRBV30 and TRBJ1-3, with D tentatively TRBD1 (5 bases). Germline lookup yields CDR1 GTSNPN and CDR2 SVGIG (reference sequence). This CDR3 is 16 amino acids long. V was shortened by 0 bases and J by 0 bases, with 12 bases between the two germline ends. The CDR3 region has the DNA TGTGCCTGGAGTGTACGTCACAGGTCCTCTGGAAACACCATATATTTT. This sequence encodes CAWSVRHRSSGNTIYF.

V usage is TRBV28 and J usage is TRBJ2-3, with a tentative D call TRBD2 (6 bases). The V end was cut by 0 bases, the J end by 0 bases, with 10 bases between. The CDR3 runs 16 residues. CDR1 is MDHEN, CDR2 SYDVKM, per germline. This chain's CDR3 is CASSLWGGTSTDTQYF. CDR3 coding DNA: TGTGCCAGCAGTTTATGGGGGGGAACTAGCACAGATACGCAGTATTTT.

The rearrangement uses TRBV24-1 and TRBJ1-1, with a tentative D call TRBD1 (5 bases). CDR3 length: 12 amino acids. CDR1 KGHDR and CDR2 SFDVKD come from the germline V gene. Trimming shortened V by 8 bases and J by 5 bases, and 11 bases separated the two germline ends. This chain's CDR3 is CATTGEGTEAFF. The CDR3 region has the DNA TGTGCCACCACCGGGGAGGGGACTGAAGCTTTCTTT.

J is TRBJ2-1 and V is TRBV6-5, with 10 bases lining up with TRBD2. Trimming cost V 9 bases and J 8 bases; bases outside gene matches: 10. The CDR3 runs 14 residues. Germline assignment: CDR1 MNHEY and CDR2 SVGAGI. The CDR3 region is CASRSGGSIDEQFF. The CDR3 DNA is TGTGCCAGTCGTAGCGGGGGGTCGATAGATGAGCAGTTCTTC.

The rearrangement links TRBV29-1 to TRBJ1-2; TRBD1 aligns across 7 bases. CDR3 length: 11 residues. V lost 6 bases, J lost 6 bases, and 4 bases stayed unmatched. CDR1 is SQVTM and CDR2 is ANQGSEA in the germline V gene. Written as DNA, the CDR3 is TGCAGCGTGAGACAGGGTGATGGCTACACCTTC. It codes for CSVRQGDGYTF.

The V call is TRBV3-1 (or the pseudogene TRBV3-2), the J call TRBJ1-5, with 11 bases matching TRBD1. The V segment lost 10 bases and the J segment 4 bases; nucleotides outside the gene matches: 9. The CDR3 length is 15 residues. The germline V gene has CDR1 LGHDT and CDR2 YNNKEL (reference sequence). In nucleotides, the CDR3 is TGTGCCAACAAGATGGGGACAGGGGGTAATCAGCCCCAGCATTTT. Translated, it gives CANKMGTGGNQPQHF.